This T cell receptor beta chain was documented in a study of CD8+CD57+ T cells in acquired aplastic anemia. At the level of the study: Mean DNA quantity obtained from sorted CD4+ and CD8+ cells was around 3.2 ug. Whole-study results and caveats: Overlap between patients and controls comprised about 28 CD8+ CDR3 sequences.

Patients chosen for sequencing had CD8+CD57+ cells that had expanded, as shown by flow cytometry. Genomic DNA templated the TCR beta VDJ and CDR3 profiling. Each CDR3 protein is one row after TCRdb ran MiXCR on the reads. The sample carries under 200,000 distinct CDR3 sequences, around half recorded once. Turning to this clonotype: Its antigen is unknown.

V was shortened by 3 bases and J by 5 bases, with 11 bases between the two germline ends. CDR1 and CDR2 (germline): ENHRY, SYGVKD. This CDR3 comprises 14 residues. V is TRBV10-3 and J is TRBJ2-1, with D perhaps TRBD1 or TRBD2 (6 bases each). This TCR came from a human donor with aplastic anemia. The sequenced material came from sorted CD4+, CD8+, or CD8+CD57+ T cells (not recorded which) from PBMCs. This CDR3 is CAISDGGRDNEQFF. The CDR3 nucleotides are TGTGCCATCAGTGATGGGGGGCGCGACAATGAGCAGTTCTTC.